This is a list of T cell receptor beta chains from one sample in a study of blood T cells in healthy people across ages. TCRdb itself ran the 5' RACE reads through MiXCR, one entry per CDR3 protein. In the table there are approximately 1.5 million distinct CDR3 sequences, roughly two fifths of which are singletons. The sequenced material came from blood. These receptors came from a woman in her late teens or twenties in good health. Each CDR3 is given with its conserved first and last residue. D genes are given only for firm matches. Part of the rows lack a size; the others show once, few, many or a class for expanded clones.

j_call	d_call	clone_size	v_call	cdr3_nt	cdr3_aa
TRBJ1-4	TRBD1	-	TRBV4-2	TGTGCCAGCAGCCAACCCGACAGGGTTAATGAAAAACTGTTTTTT	CASSQPDRVNEKLFF
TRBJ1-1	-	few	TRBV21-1	TGTGCCAGCGGGGGCACTGAAGCTTTCTTT	CASGGTEAFF
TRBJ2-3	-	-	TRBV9	TGTGCCAGCAGCGTAGTCGGCAGAAGGGCAGATACGCAGTATTTT	CASSVVGRRADTQYF
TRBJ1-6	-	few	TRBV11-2	TGTGCCAGCAGCTCCCAATGGGGGCGCGCGGATTCACCCCTCCACTTT	CASSSQWGRADSPLHF
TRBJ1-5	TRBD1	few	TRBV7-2	TGTGCCAGCAGCGCGGGACAGGGGGGAAATCAGCCCCAGCATTTT	CASSAGQGGNQPQHF
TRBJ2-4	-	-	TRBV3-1	TGTGCCAGCAGCGATGGGAGAGGAAAAGCCAAAAACATTCAGTACTTC	CASSDGRGKAKNIQYF
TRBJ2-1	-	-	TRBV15	TGTGCCACCAGCAGCCGGGACTTAAACAATGAGCAGTTCTTC	CATSSRDLNNEQFF
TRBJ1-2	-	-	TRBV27	TGTGCCAGCAGTGTGGAAGGGTCGAGTGGCTACACCTTC	CASSVEGSSGYTF
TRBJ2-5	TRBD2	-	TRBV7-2	TGTGCCAGCAGAACGGGACTACCTGAAGAGACCCAGTACTTC	CASRTGLPEETQYF
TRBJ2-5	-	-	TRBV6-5	TGTGCCAGCAGTTACTCCCCGCCGGGGTCCGTCTTGGAGACCCAGTACTTC	CASSYSPPGSVLETQYF
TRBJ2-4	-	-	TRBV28	TGTGCCAGCAGTTCCGACCCGGGACGGAAAAACATTCAGTACTTC	CASSSDPGRKNIQYF
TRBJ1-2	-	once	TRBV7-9	TGTGCCAGCAGCGCCGGTACTTTTGGCTACACCTTC	CASSAGTFGYTF
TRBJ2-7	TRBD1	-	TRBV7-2	TGTGCCAGCAGCTGGCCCGGGACAGGGTCTGCGAGCGAGCAGTACTTC	CASSWPGTGSASEQYF
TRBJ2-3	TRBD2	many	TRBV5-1	TGCGCCAGCAGCTTTCTAGCGGGGACAGATACGCAGTATTTT	CASSFLAGTDTQYF
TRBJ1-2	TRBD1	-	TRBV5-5	TGTGCCAGCAGCGTGGGGGACAGGGTCGGCTACACCTTC	CASSVGDRVGYTF
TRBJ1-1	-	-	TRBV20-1	TGCAGTGCTAGAGCGCCAAATAGATACACTGAAGCTTTCTTT	CSARAPNRYTEAFF
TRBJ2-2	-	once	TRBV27	TGTGCCAGCAGTCCCTTCGCGGGGAGGCGCACCGGGGAGCTGTTTTTT	CASSPFAGRRTGELFF
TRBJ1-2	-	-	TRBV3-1	TGTGCCAGCAGCCAAGTGTCACACCACTATGGCTACACCTTC	CASSQVSHHYGYTF
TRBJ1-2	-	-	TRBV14	TGTGCCAGCAGCCCTATCCTCGTACCCGAAACGGGGGGCTACACCTTC	CASSPILVPETGGYTF
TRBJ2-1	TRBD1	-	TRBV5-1	TGCGCCAGCAGCTCAATTTGGACAGGGAGCACTTACAATGAGCAGTTCTTC	CASSSIWTGSTYNEQFF
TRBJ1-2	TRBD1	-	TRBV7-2	TGTGCCAGCAGCCCCCGACAGGGTTGGTATGGGGTCTATGGCTACACCTTC	CASSPRQGWYGVYGYTF
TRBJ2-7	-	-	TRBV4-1	TGCGCCAGCGGCCAAGATCTTAGAGGATACAATGAGCAGTACTTC	CASGQDLRGYNEQYF
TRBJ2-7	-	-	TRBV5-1	TGCGCCAGCAGCTTGGAGTCAATAAGGGGATACTACGAGCAGTACTTC	CASSLESIRGYYEQYF
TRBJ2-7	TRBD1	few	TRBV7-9	TGTGCCAGCAGCACCTCCGGGACAGGGGTCTACGAGCAGTACTTC	CASSTSGTGVYEQYF
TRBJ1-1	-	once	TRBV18	TGTGCCAGCTCACCACAAGAGGCCCGGGGACCGACTGAAGCTTTCTTT	CASSPQEARGPTEAFF
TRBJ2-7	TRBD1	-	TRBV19	TGTGCCAGTAGTATTGAAGGACAGGGTGCGATGGAGCAGTACTTC	CASSIEGQGAMEQYF
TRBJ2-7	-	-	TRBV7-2	TGTGCCAGCAGCTTCTACAAACAACACTACGAGCAGTACTTC	CASSFYKQHYEQYF
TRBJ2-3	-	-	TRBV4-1	TGCGCCAGCAGCCAAGAAGCGCGCACAGATACGCAGTATTTT	CASSQEARTDTQYF
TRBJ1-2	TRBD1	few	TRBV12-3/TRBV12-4	TGTGCCAGCAGTAAAGGGACAGGGGGTCACTATGGCTACACCTTC	CASSKGTGGHYGYTF
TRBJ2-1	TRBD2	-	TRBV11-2	TGTGCCAGCAGCCCCGGGACTAGCGTTGAGCAGTTCTTC	CASSPGTSVEQFF
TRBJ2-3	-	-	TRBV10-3	TGTGCCATCGGTGAAACTGATAGTACAGATACGCAGTATTTT	CAIGETDSTDTQYF
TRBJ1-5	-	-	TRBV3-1	TGTGCCAGCAGTCATTCGACAGGAAATCAGCCCCAGCATTTT	CASSHSTGNQPQHF
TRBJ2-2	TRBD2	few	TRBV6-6	TGTGCCAGCAGTTACGCACTACCGACTAGCGGACCCGGGGAGCTGTTTTTT	CASSYALPTSGPGELFF
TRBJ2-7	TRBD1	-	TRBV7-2	TGTGCCAGCAGCACGCGGACAGGGTCCTCTTCCTACGAGCAGTACTTC	CASSTRTGSSSYEQYF
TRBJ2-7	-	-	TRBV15	TGTGCCACCAGCAGAGATCCGGGGGATGAGCAGTACTTC	CATSRDPGDEQYF
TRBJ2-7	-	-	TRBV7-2	TGTGCCAGCAGTCCCAGGGTAGGAGGCGAGCAGTACTTC	CASSPRVGGEQYF
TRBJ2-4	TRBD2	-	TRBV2	TGTGCCAGCAGTGAATGGGGGGGAAACATTCAGTACTTC	CASSEWGGNIQYF
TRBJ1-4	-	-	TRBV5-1	TGCGCCAGCAGCGAGATGGCCACTAACGAAAAACTGTTTTTT	CASSEMATNEKLFF
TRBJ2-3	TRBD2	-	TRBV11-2	TGTGCCAGCAGTTACAGGACTAGCGGATACACAGATACGCAGTATTTT	CASSYRTSGYTDTQYF
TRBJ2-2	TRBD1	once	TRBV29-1	TGCAGCGCCGACAGGGTAGGGACCGGGGAGCTGTTTTTT	CSADRVGTGELFF
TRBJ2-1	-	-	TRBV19	TGTGCCAGTAGTGGGTGGCTAGAGGTTGGCAATGAGCAGTTCTTC	CASSGWLEVGNEQFF
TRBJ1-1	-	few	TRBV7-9	TGTGCCAGCAGCCCCCGGGGAAATGAAGCTTTCTTT	CASSPRGNEAFF
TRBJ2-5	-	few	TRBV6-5	TGTGCCAGCAGCTATTCTAGGCCCACGGGGACCCAGTACTTC	CASSYSRPTGTQYF
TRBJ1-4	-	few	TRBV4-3	TGCGCCAGCAGCCTTGAAGTAGGGAGAGCAAATGAAAAACTGTTTTTT	CASSLEVGRANEKLFF
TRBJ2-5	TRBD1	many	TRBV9	TGTGCCAGCAGCCGGACAGGTCAAGAGACCCAGTACTTC	CASSRTGQETQYF
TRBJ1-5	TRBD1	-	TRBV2	TGTGCCAGCAGTCAAACAGGGGGTACCTATCAGCCCCAGCATTTT	CASSQTGGTYQPQHF
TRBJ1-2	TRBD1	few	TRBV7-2	TGTGCCAGCAGCACGGACAGGGGGATGTCTGGCTACACCTTC	CASSTDRGMSGYTF
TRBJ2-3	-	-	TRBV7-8	TGTGCCAGCAGCCCCGCTAGCCGCGCTAGCACAGATACGCAGTATTTT	CASSPASRASTDTQYF
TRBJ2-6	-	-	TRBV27	TGTGCCAGCAGAACCGACGGCTCTGGGGCCAACGTCCTGACTTTC	CASRTDGSGANVLTF
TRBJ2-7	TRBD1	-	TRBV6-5	TGTGCCAGCAGTTACCCGGGACAGGGGATCTACGAGCAGTACTTC	CASSYPGQGIYEQYF
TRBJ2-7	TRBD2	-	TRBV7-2	TGTGCCAGCAGCTTAGGGTGGACTAGCGGGAGTTCGTACGAGCAGTACTTC	CASSLGWTSGSSYEQYF
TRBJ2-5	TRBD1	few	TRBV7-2	TGTGCCAGCAGCTTCGGACAGGGTGGAGAAGAGACCCAGTACTTC	CASSFGQGGEETQYF
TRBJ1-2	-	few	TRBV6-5	TGTGCCAGCAGTTCGCCAGGGAATGGCTACACCTTC	CASSSPGNGYTF
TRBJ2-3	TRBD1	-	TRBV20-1	TGCAGTGCTGGGGACAGGGGAGATACGCAGTATTTT	CSAGDRGDTQYF
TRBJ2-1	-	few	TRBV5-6	TGTGCCAGCAGCTTGAAGGGGTCCGTCTCCTACAATGAGCAGTTCTTC	CASSLKGSVSYNEQFF